This T cell receptor (beta chain) derives from a study of blood T cells in healthy people across ages. Germline CDR1 is LGHDT and CDR2 is YNNKEL (reference sequence). The CDR3 is made up of 15 amino acids. The V and J ends lost 6 bases and 6 bases, in that order; junction bases with no gene match: 8. Each donor's blood draw was roughly 9.8 milliliters of peripheral blood. Study-wide points: It was not possible, with unsorted PBMCs, to conclusively compare naive and antigen-experienced cells.

With respect to this clonotype: The antigen remains unidentified.

The second PCR ran about 6 to 11 cycles with a sample-barcoded 5' primer and J-beta primers. TCRdb re-analysed the 5' RACE reads in MiXCR, keeping a single row per CDR3 protein. This sample carries hundreds of thousands of distinct CDR3 sequences, roughly 64% of them seen once, and the ten largest clones take around 20%. The TCR sequence derives from a man aged 25 to 45 in good health. The sample taken for sequencing was blood. The chain couples TRBV3-1 to TRBJ2-1; 10 bases map to TRBD2. The CDR3 DNA reads TGTGCCAGCAGTTCCGGGACTAGCGTTGCCAATGAGCAGTTCTTC. Amino acid sequence: CASSSGTSVANEQFF.